The 16 T cell receptor beta chains in this list originate from one sample, sequenced in a study of OX40 agonist ivuxolimab in advanced cancers. Measured with immunoSEQ multiplex PCR; TCRdb has only the in-frame clones, and not every one. The profile shows about 68,000 clones, approximately 81% of them singletons. Sequenced material: CD4+ or CD8+ T cells sorted from blood, taken in a trial of the OX40 agonist ivuxolimab. These receptors were collected from an adult with an advanced solid tumor such as melanoma, head and neck, liver or kidney cancer.

The J gene is TRBJ2-3, the V gene TRBV5-1; no reliable D call. Germline CDR1 is SGHRS and CDR2 is YFSETQ. This CDR3 region has 14 residues. V lost 5 bases and J 0 bases, leaving 10 bases between the germline ends. The chain's CDR3 is CASREQTSTDTQYF. DNA of the CDR3: TGCGCCAGCAGAGAACAGACTAGCACAGATACGCAGTATTTT. Drawing the rest from reference TRBV5-1 and TRBJ2-3, the complete variable domain is KAGVTQTPRYLIKTRGQQVTLSCSPISGHRSVSWYQQTPGQGLQFLFEYFSETQRNKGNFPGRFSGRQFSNSRSEMNVSTLELGDSALYLCASREQTSTDTQYFGPGTRLTVL.

The chain is built from TRBV27 and TRBJ2-6; D remains ambiguous. The germline gives CDR1 MNHEY, CDR2 SMNVEV (reference sequence). Trimming shortened V by 6 bases and J by 0 bases, and 9 bases separated the two germline ends. The CDR3 is made up of 15 amino acids. The CDR3 DNA reads TGTGCCAGCAGGGAAACAGCCTCTGGGGCCAACGTCCTGACTTTC. It yields the protein CASRETASGANVLTF. Looking up the rest from reference TRBV27 and TRBJ2-6 gives the full variable domain: EAQVTQNPRYLITVTGKKLTVTCSQNMNHEYMSWYRQDPGLGLRQIYYSMNVEVTDKGDVPEGYKVSRKEKRNFPLILESPSPNQTSLYFCASRETASGANVLTFGAGSRLTVL.

This sequence joins TRBV7-2 and TRBJ2-7; possibly TRBD2 for D (6 bases). CDR1 and CDR2 (germline): SGHTA, FQGNSA. The CDR3 loop spans 14 amino acids. V was cut by 5 bases and J by 2 bases, with 13 bases left in between. The CDR3 loop is CASSPRDLTYEQYF. CDR3 coding DNA: TGTGCCAGCAGCCCCCGGGACTTAACCTACGAGCAGTACTTC.

The CDR3, as DNA: TGTGCCAGCCGACGGGACACTGAAGCTTTCTTT. Encoded protein: CASRRDTEAFF. The V gene is TRBV5-6, the J gene TRBJ1-1; D not resolved. There are 11 residues in the CDR3. V was pared by 7 bases and J by 3 bases, with 7 bases between. Germline assignment: CDR1 SGHDT and CDR2 YYEEEE.

This sequence joins TRBV10-1 and TRBJ2-5, with 7 bases fitting TRBD2. The V and J ends lost 0 bases and 4 bases, in that order; junction bases with no gene match: 8. CDR1 and CDR2 (germline): WNHNN, SYGVQD (reference sequence). The CDR3 loop spans 16 amino acids. This CDR3 is CASSESAGSVVETQYF. CDR3 bases: TGCGCCAGCAGTGAGTCAGCGGGGTCGGTCGTAGAGACCCAGTACTTC.

The rearrangement uses TRBV2 and TRBJ2-3; 8 positions match TRBD1. Looked up from germline, CDR1 is SNHLY and CDR2 is FYNNEI. With 5 bases clipped from V and 6 bases from J, the junction kept 13 bases outside the gene matches. The CDR3 sequence is 16 residues long. The CDR3 sequence is CASSPRDRFYLDTQYF. The CDR3 DNA follows: TGTGCCAGCAGTCCCAGGGACAGGTTTTACCTCGATACGCAGTATTTT.

CDR3 in DNA: TGTGCCAGCAGTTCCACTTACCGGGACAACTATGGCTACACCTTC. Residues: CASSSTYRDNYGYTF. V is TRBV6-6 and J is TRBJ1-2, with D possibly TRBD1 on 5 matching bases. CDR3 size: 15 residues. V lost 4 bases and J lost 2, with 14 bases in between. Germline-derived CDR1 and CDR2 are MNHNY and SVGAGI (reference sequence).

This rearrangement joins TRBV7-2 to TRBJ2-7, with D maybe TRBD2 (6 bases). Germline values: CDR1 SGHTA, CDR2 FQGNSA. The germline V and J ends were trimmed by 5 bases and 3 bases, with 11 bases remaining between them. The CDR3 is 13 residues long. CDR3 DNA sequence: TGTGCCAGCAGCGTGGGACTTTTCTACGAGCAGTACTTC. Amino acids: CASSVGLFYEQYF. Combining the CDR3 with reference TRBV7-2 and TRBJ2-7 gives the whole variable domain GAGVSQSPSNKVTEKGKDVELRCDPISGHTALYWYRQSLGQGLEFLIYFQGNSAPDKSGLPSDRFSAERTGGSVSTLTIQRTQQEDSAVYLCASSVGLFYEQYFGPGTRLTVT.

This clone has only one observation. V is TRBV5-1 and J is TRBJ1-1; 8 nucleotides line up with TRBD1. The CDR3 is 12 amino acids. Trimming at V came to 4 bases and at J to 7 bases, leaving 3 bases not matched to a gene. CDR1 SGHRS and CDR2 YFSETQ come from the germline V gene. CDR3 amino acids: CASSAQGVEAFF. CDR3 in DNA: TGCGCCAGCAGCGCACAGGGGGTTGAAGCTTTCTTT.

This rearrangement joins TRBV18 to TRBJ1-2; D call uncertain. The length of the CDR3 is 16 residues. Trimming stripped 4 bases from V and 2 bases from J, with 17 bases between. CDR1 is KGHSH, CDR2 LQKENI, per germline. The CDR3 spells CASSLYTAAGNYGYTF. CDR3 nucleotide sequence: TGTGCCAGCTCACTCTACACGGCGGCGGGAAACTATGGCTACACCTTC.

The V gene is TRBV6-5, the J gene TRBJ1-2; 9 bases agree with TRBD1. The trim removed 10 bases at V and 4 bases at J, leaving 7 bases unmatched. CDR1 MNHEY and CDR2 SVGAGI come from the germline V gene. The CDR3 sequence is 13 residues long. The DNA for the CDR3 is TGTGCCACCAACACAGGGGGCCTCTATGGCTACACCTTC. It encodes CATNTGGLYGYTF.

The chain combines TRBV7-9 with TRBJ1-5; D remains ambiguous. Per germline, CDR1 SEHNR and CDR2 FQNEAQ (reference sequence). V lost 2 bases and J 8 bases, leaving 10 bases between the germline ends. The CDR3 is made up of 13 amino acids. CDR3 sequence (DNA): TGTGCCAGCAGCTTATCGGGTTTCAAGCCCCAGCATTTT. This sequence encodes CASSLSGFKPQHF.

The chain recombines TRBV5-4 with TRBJ2-7, with D perhaps matching TRBD2 (6 bases). CDR3 length equals 14 residues. Trimming took off 4 bases at V and 4 bases at J, with 15 bases between the two ends. From germline, CDR1 is SGHNT and CDR2 YYREEE (reference sequence). Written as DNA, the CDR3 is TGTGCCAGCAGCGGGGAAATCGGGGGATACGAGCAGTACTTC. It encodes CASSGEIGGYEQYF.

For the CDR3, the DNA is TGTGCCAGCAGCTTAGCAAATGAAAAACTGTTTTTT. It specifies CASSLANEKLFF. This rearrangement joins TRBV7-9 to TRBJ1-4; D gene unclear. This CDR3 is 12 amino acids long. The germline gives CDR1 SEHNR, CDR2 FQNEAQ (reference sequence). V lost 0 bases and J lost 5, with 1 base in between.

V gene TRBV7-9 combines with J gene TRBJ2-7; TRBD1 is a possible D gene (5 bases). This CDR3 comprises 13 residues. The germline CDR1 and CDR2 sequences are SEHNR and FQNEAQ (reference sequence). Trimming took off 7 bases at V and 2 bases at J, with 12 bases between the two ends. The CDR3 DNA follows: TGTGCCAGCACCTCCGACAGAACCTACGAGCAGTACTTC. This encodes CASTSDRTYEQYF.

J is TRBJ1-1 and V is TRBV7-2, with D hard to call. The length of the CDR3 is 14 residues. In germline, CDR1 is SGHTA, CDR2 FQGNSA. V lost 2 bases, J lost 1 base, and 8 bases lay in between. The CDR3 spells CASSLTQANTEAFF. The DNA of the CDR3 is TGTGCCAGCAGCTTAACTCAGGCGAACACTGAAGCTTTCTTT.